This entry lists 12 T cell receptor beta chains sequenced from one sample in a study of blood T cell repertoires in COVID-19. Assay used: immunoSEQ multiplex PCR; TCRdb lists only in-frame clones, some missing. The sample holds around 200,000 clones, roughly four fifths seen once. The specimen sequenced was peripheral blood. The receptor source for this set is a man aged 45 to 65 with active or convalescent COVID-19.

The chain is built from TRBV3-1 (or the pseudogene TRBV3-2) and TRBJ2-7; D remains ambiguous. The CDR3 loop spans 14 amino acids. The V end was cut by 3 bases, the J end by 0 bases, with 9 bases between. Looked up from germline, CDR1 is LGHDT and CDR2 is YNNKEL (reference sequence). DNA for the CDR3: TGTGCCAGCAGCCAGGGCGTGACCTCCTACGAGCAGTACTTC. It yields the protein CASSQGVTSYEQYF.

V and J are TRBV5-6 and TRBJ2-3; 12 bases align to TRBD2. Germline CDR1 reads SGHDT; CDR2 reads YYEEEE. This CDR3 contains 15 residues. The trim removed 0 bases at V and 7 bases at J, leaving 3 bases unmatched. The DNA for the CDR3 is TGTGCCAGCAGCTTGGCCCTAGCGGGGGGGTATACGCAGTATTTT. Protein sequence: CASSLALAGGYTQYF.

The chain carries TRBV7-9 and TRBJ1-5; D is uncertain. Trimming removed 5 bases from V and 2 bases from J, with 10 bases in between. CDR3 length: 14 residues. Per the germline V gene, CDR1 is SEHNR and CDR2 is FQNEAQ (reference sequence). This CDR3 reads CASSLTGGNQPQHF. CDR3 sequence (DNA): TGTGCCAGCAGCCTTACCGGGGGCAATCAGCCCCAGCATTTT.

CDR3 sequence reads: CASSRTGAQSYYEQYF. The CDR3 DNA reads as TGTGCCAGCAGTCGGACAGGGGCCCAGTCATACTACGAGCAGTACTTC. V and J are TRBV28 and TRBJ2-7; TRBD1 matches at 9 bases. Trimming at V came to 5 bases and at J to 3 bases, leaving 11 bases not matched to a gene. CDR1 and CDR2 from the germline V gene are MDHEN and SYDVKM. CDR3 size: 16 residues.

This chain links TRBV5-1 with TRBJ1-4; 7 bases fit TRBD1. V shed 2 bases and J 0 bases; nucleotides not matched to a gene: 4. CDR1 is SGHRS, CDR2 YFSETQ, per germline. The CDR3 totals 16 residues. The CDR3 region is CASSLGTVTTNEKLFF. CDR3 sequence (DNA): TGCGCCAGCAGCTTAGGGACAGTAACAACTAATGAAAAACTGTTTTTT.

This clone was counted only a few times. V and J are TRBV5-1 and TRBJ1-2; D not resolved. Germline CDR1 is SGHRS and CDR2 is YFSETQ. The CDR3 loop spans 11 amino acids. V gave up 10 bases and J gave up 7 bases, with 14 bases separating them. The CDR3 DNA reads TGCGCCGTACGGCGGGATCGTGGCTACACCTTC. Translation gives CAVRRDRGYTF.

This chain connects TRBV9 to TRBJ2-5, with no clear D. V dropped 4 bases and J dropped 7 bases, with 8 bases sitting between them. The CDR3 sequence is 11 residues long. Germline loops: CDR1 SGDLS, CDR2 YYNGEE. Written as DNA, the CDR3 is TGTGCCAGCAGCAACTCCGGGACCCAGTACTTC. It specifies CASSNSGTQYF.

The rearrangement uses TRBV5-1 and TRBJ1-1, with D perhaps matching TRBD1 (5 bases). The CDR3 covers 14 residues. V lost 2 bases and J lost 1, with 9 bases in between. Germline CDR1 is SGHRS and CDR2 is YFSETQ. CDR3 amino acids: CASSLPGQNTEAFF. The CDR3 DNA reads TGCGCCAGCAGCTTACCTGGACAGAACACTGAAGCTTTCTTT.

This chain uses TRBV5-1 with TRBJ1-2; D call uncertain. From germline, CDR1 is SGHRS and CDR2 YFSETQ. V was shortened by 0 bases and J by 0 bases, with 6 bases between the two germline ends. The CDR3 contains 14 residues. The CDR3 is CASSLDSTNYGYTF. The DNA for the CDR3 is TGCGCCAGCAGCTTGGACTCAACTAACTATGGCTACACCTTC.

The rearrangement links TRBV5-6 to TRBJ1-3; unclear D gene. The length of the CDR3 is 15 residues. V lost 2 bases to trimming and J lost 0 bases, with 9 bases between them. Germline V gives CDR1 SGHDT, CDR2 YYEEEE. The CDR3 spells CASSFESSSGNTIYF. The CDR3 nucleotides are TGTGCCAGCAGCTTTGAGAGCTCCTCTGGAAACACCATATATTTT.

The CDR3 loop is CASSQAPLAGGNTGELFF. In DNA, the CDR3 is TGTGCCAGCAGCCAAGCCCCTTTAGCGGGGGGTAACACCGGGGAGCTGTTTTTT. V and J are TRBV3-1 (or the pseudogene TRBV3-2) and TRBJ2-2; 10 nucleotides match TRBD2. V was clipped by 1 base and J by 2 bases; unmatched bases: 7. CDR3 length: 18 amino acids. Germline CDR1 LGHDT, CDR2 YNNKEL (reference sequence).

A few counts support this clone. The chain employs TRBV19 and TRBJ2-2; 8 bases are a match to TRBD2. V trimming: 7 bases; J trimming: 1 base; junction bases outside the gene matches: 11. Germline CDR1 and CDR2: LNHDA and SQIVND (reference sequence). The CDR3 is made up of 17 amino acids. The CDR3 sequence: CASTLALAGWNTGELFF. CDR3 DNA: TGTGCCAGTACACTCGCTTTAGCGGGGTGGAACACCGGGGAGCTGTTTTTT.